The source of this TCR beta chain is a study of shared clonotypes between healthy human individuals. For the study at large: A donor's plate count was three for CD4 naive and three for CD4 memory; CD8 naive had two and CD8 memory one.

CDR3 length equals 14 residues. CDR1 and CDR2 from the germline V gene are SGDLS and YYNGEE. Deletions cut 3 bases from V and 4 bases from J, with 13 bases between. Only CD45RO-negative cells positively selected for CCR7 counted as naive CD8 cells, so terminally differentiated effector memory CD45RA+ cells were excluded. Authors' processing steps: ImmunoSEQ supplied junction-only sequences lacking quality scores, so filtering was different. The table came from immunoSEQ multiplex PCR; TCRdb's copy has only in-frame clones and leaves some out. The D gene and trimming were derived from the DNA, and the V and J assignments and clone size from that table. The sample records more than 2 million clones, 93% being singletons.

Sequencing input: naive CD8+ T cells from PBMCs. This TCR came from a young man in good health. Some clones in this sample may be carry-over from other donors' samples. The V and J genes are TRBV9 and TRBJ2-5; maybe TRBD1 (6 bases). CDR3: CASSDRDTAETQYF. The CDR3 DNA reads as TGTGCCAGCAGCGACCGGGACACAGCAGAGACCCAGTACTTC. Full variable domain (remainder filled in from reference TRBV9 and TRBJ2-5): DSGVTQTPKHLITATGQRVTLRCSPRSGDLSVYWYQQSLDQGLQFLIQYYNGEERAKGNILERFSAQQFPDLHSELNLSSLELGDSALYFCASSDRDTAETQYFGPGTRLLVL.